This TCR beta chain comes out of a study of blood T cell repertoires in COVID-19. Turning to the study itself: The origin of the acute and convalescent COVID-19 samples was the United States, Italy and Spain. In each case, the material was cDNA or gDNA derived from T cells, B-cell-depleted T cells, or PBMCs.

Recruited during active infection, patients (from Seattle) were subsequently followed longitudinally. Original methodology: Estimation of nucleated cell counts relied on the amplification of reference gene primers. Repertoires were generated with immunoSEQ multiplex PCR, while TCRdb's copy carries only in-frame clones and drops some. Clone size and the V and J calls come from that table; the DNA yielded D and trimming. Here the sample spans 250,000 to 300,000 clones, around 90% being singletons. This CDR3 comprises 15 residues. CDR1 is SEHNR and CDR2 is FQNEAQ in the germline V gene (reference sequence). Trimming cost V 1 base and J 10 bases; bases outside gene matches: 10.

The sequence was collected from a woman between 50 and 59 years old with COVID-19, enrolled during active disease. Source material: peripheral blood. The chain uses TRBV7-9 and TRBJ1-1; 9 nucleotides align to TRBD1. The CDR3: CASSLDGQGSRGAFF. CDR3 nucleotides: TGTGCCAGCAGCTTAGACGGACAGGGGAGCCGAGGAGCTTTCTTT.